The T cell receptor beta chain described here comes from a study of T cell responses to AZD1222 COVID-19 vaccine. About the study: Researchers grouped second doses given at about 4 or about 12 weeks into one pool. Study-level findings and limits: The study found Spike-specific TCR breadth and depth rose after two AZD1222 doses. White British donors predominated, females outnumbered males, and clonal diversity was possibly underestimated. Within unmutated variant regions lay the reported targets of nearly half of spike-specific TCRs.

With regard to this clone: Its specificity is not known.

Germline V gene lookup returns CDR1 GTSNPN and CDR2 SVGIG (reference sequence). Trimming cost V 0 bases and J 7 bases, with 7 bases left between them. The CDR3 is 12 amino acids. The repertoire was sequenced with immunoSEQ multiplex PCR; TCRdb's copy has only in-frame clones and lacks some. The sample records around 120,000 clones, approximately 92% being singletons. The chain uses TRBV30 and TRBJ2-1; D ambiguous. Sample: peripheral blood, taken on day 0 of AZD1222 vaccination. This sequence was found in an adult in good health. CDR3 amino acids: CAWSVQRNEQFF. CDR3 DNA sequence: TGTGCCTGGAGTGTACAACGTAATGAGCAGTTCTTC. Combining the CDR3 with reference TRBV30 and TRBJ2-1 gives the whole variable domain SQTIHQWPATLVQPVGSPLSLECTVEGTSNPNLYWYRQAAGRGLQLLFYSVGIGQISSEVPQNLSASRPQDRQFILSSKKLLLSDSGFYLCAWSVQRNEQFFGPGTRLTVL.